This TCR beta chain originates from a study of PD-1 blockade in mismatch repair-deficient tumors. Clones were read by immunoSEQ multiplex PCR, and TCRdb kept only the in-frame ones, dropping some. The table has over 11,000 clones, 70% to 90% seen once. Time point noted: identical approximately 11-day culture without peptide (control). TCRs were sequenced from three patients responding to pembrolizumab. Cells were stimulated more than nine days with each of roughly seven ELISpot-reactive neoantigens. About this clone: What it binds is not known.

Trimming took off 10 bases at V and 8 bases at J, with 20 bases between the two ends. The CDR3 sequence is 13 residues long. The germline CDR1 and CDR2 sequences are ENHRY and SYGVKD. The receptor was isolated from an adult with mismatch repair-deficient cancer. The chain carries TRBV10-3 and TRBJ1-2, with a tentative D call TRBD1 (6 bases). The sample in question was cells cultured in vitro, obtained from a patient treated with pembrolizumab. For the CDR3, the DNA is TGTGCCACCTTACAGGGTACTAATAAAGGCTACACCTTC. Protein product: CATLQGTNKGYTF.